This entry describes one TCR beta chain. This record comes from a study of blood T cell repertoires in COVID-19. TCRdb's table, derived via immunoSEQ multiplex PCR, lists solely in-frame clones and lacks some. The table records 200,000 to 300,000 clones, about 90% of them present only once. Trimming cost V 6 bases and J 2 bases, with 7 bases left between them. The CDR3 loop spans 12 amino acids. The chain has TRBV12-3 or TRBV12-4 and TRBJ1-2; D uncertain. This receptor was obtained from a woman in her forties who had recovered from COVID-19. Input material: peripheral blood. CDR3 residues: CASSGENYGYTF. CDR3 DNA sequence: TGTGCCAGCAGCGGGGAAAACTATGGCTACACCTTC.